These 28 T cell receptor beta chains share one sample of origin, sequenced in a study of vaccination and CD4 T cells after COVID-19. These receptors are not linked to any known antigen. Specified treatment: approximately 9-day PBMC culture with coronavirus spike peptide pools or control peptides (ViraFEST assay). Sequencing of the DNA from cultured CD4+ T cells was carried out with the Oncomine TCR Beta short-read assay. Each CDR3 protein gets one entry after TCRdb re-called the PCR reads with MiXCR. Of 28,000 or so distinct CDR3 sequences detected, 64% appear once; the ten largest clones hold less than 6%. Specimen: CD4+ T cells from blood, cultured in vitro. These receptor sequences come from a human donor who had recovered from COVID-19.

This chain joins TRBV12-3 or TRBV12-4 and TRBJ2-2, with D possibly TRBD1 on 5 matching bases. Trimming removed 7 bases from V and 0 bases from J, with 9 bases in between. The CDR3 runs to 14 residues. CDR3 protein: CASNRQSNTGELFF. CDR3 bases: TGTGCCAGCAACAGACAGTCGAACACCGGGGAGCTGTTTTTT.

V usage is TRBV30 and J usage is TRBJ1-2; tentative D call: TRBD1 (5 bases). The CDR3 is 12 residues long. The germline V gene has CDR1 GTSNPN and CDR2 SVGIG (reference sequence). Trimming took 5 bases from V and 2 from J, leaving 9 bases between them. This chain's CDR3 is CAWEGWNYGYTF. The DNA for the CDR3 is TGTGCCTGGGAGGGGTGGAACTATGGCTACACCTTC.

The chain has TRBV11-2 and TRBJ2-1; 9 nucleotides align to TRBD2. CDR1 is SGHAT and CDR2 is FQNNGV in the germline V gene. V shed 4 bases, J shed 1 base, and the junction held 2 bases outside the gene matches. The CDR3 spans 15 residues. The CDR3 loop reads CASSSSGTSYNEQFF. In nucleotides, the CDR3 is TGTGCCAGCAGCTCTAGCGGGACTTCCTACAATGAGCAGTTCTTC.

For the CDR3, the DNA is TGTGCCAGCAGCCCGACGGGGACCGCGTACCAAGAGACCCAGTACTTC. This translates into CASSPTGTAYQETQYF. V usage is TRBV7-2 and J usage is TRBJ2-5, with D perhaps given as TRBD1 or TRBD2 (5 bases each). The CDR3 has 16 residues. Germline-derived CDR1 and CDR2 are SGHTA and FQGNSA. Trimming shortened V by 5 bases and J by 0 bases, and 16 bases separated the two germline ends.

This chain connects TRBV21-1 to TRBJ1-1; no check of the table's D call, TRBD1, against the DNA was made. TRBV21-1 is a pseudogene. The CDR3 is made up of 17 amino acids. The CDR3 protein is CASSRVWDHRGETEAFF. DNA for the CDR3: TGTGCCAGCAGCAGAGTTTGGGATCATAGGGGGGAAACTGAAGCTTTCTTT.

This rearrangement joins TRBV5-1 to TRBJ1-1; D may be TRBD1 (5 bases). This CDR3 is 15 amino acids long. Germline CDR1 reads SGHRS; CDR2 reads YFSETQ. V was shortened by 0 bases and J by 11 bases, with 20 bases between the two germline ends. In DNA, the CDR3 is TGCGCCAGCAGCTTGGGAGTCGGGGCCCAGCTATGGGCTTTCTTT. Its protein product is CASSLGVGAQLWAFF.

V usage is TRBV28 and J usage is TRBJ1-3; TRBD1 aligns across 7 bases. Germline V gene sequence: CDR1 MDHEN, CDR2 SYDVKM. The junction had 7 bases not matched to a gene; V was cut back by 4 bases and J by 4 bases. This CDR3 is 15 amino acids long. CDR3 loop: CASSSGGGSGNTIYF. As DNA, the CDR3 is TGTGCCAGCAGTTCAGGGGGGGGCTCGGGAAACACCATATATTTT.

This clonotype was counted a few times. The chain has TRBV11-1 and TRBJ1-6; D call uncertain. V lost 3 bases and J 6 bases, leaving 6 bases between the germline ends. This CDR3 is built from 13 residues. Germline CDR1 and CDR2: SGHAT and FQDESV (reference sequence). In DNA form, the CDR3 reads TGTGCCAGCAGCTTTCGCCCTAATTCACCCCTCCACTTT. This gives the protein CASSFRPNSPLHF.

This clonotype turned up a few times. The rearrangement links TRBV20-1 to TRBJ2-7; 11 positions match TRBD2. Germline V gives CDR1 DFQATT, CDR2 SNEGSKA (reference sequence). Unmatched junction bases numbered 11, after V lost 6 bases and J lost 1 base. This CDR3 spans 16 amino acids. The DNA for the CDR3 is TGCAGTGCGCTCGGGACTAGCGGAGCCCAGTCCTACGAGCAGTACTTC. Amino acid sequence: CSALGTSGAQSYEQYF.

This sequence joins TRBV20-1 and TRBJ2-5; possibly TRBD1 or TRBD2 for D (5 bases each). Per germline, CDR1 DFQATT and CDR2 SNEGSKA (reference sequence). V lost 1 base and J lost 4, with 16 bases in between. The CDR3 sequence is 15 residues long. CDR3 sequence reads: CSARARASLGETQYF. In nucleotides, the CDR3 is TGCAGTGCTAGAGCCAGGGCTAGCTTGGGAGAGACCCAGTACTTC.

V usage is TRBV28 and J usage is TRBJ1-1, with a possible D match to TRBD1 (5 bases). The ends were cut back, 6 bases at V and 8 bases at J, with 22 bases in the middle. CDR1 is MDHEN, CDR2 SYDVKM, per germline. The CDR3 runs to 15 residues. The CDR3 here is CASRLTRQPREEAFF. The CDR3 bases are TGTGCCAGCAGACTAACGCGTCAGCCCAGGGAAGAAGCTTTCTTT.

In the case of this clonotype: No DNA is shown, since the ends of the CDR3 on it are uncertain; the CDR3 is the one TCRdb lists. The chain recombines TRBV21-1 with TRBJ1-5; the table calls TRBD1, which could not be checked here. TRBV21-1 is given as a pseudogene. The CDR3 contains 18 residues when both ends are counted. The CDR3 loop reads CAAHWGQGIQKSNQPQHF.

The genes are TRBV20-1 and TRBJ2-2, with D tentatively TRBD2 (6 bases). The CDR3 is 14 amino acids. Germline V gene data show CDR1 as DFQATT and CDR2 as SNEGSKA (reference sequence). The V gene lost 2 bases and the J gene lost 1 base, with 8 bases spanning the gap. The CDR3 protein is CSARWRGNTGELFF. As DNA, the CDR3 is TGCAGTGCTAGATGGCGGGGGAACACCGGGGAGCTGTTTTTT.

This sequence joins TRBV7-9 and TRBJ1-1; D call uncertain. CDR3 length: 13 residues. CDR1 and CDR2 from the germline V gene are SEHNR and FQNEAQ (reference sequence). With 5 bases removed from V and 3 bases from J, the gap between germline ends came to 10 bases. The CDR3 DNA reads TGTGCCAGCAGCCTCTCGGCGGACACTGAAGCTTTCTTT. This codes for CASSLSADTEAFF.

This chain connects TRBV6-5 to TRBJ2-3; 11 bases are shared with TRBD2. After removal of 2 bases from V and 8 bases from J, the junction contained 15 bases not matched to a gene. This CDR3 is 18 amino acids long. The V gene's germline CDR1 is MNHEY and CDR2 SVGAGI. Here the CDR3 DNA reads TGTGCCAGCAGTTACACCTCCTCAATGTTAGCGGGAGGGAGTACGCAGTATTTT. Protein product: CASSYTSSMLAGGSTQYF.

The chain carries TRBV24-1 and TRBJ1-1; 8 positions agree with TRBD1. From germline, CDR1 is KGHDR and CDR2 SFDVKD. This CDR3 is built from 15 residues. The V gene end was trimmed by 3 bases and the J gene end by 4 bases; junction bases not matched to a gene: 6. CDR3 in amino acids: CATSDPQGASTEAFF. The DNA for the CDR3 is TGTGCCACCAGTGATCCCCAGGGGGCGAGCACTGAAGCTTTCTTT.

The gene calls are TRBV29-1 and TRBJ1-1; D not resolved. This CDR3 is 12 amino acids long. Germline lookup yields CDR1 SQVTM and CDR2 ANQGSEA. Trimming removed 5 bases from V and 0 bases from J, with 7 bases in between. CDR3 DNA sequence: TGCAGCGTTATCAAGGTGAACACTGAAGCTTTCTTT. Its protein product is CSVIKVNTEAFF.

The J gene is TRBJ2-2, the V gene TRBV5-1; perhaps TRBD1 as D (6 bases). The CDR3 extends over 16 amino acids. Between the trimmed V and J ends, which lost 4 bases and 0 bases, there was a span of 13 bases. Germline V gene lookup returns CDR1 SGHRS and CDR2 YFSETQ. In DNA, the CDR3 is TGCGCCAGCAGCATTCGACAGGTAGCGAACACCGGGGAGCTGTTTTTT. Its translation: CASSIRQVANTGELFF.

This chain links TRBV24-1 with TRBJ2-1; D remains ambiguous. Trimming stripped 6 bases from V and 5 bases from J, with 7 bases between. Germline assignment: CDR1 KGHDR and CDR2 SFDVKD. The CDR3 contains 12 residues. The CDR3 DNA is TGTGCCACCAGTCCCCCCGACAATGAGCAGTTCTTC. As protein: CATSPPDNEQFF.

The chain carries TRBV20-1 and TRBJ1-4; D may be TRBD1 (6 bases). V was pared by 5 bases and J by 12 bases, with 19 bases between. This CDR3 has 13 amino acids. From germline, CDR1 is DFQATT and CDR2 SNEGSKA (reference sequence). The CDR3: CSAALPVGAELFF. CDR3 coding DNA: TGCAGTGCTGCGCTTCCGGTGGGGGCGGAACTGTTTTTT.

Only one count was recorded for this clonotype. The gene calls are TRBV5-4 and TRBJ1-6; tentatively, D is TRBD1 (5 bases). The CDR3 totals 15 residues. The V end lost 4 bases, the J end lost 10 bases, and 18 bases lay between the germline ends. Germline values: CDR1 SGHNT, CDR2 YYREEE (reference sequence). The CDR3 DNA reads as TGTGCCAGCAGCCCAGCTTTCCAGGGAGGATCACCCCTCCACTTT. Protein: CASSPAFQGGSPLHF.

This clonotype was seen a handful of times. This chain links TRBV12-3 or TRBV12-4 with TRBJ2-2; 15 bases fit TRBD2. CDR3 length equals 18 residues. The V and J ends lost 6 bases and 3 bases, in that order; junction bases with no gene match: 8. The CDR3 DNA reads TGTGCCAGCAGCCGGACTAGCGGGAGGGCCCTCGACACCGGGGAGCTGTTTTTT. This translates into CASSRTSGRALDTGELFF.

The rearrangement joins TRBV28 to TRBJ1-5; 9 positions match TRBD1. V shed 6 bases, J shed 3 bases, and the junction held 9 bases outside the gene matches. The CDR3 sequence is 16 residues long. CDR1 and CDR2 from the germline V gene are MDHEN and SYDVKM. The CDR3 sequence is CASRPQGQGFNQPQHF. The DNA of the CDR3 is TGTGCCAGCAGGCCCCAAGGACAGGGGTTCAATCAGCCCCAGCATTTT. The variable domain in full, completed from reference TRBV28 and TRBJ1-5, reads DVKVTQSSRYLVKRTGEKVFLECVQDMDHENMFWYRQDPGLGLRLIYFSYDVKMKEKGDIPEGYSVSREKKERFSLILESASTNQTSMYLCASRPQGQGFNQPQHFGDGTRLSIL.

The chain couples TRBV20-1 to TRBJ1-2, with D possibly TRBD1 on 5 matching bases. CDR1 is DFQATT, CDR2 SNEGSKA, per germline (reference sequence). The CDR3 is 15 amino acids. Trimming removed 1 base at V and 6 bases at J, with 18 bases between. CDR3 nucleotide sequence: TGCAGTGCTAGAGCTACGTGGCAGGGAAGGGATGGCTACACCTTC. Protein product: CSARATWQGRDGYTF.

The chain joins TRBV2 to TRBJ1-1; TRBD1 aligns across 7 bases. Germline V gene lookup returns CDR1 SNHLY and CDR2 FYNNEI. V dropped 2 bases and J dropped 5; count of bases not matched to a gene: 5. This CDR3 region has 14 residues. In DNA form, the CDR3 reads TGTGCCAGCAGTGAATGGCAGGGGGGGACTGAAGCTTTCTTT. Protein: CASSEWQGGTEAFF.

The CDR3, as DNA: TGTGCCAGCAAAGCTAGGAATAATTCACCCCTCCACTTT. Translated, it gives CASKARNNSPLHF. This sequence joins TRBV2 and TRBJ1-6, with D hard to call. The germline V gene encodes CDR1 SNHLY and CDR2 FYNNEI. This CDR3 is built from 13 residues. V lost 7 bases, J lost 5 bases, and 9 bases lay in between.

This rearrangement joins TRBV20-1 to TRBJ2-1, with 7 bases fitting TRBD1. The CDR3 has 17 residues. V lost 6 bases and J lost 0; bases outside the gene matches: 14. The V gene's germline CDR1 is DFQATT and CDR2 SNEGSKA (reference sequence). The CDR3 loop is CSASGTALKSSYNEQFF. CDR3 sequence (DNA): TGCAGTGCCTCCGGGACAGCCCTTAAGAGCTCCTACAATGAGCAGTTCTTC.

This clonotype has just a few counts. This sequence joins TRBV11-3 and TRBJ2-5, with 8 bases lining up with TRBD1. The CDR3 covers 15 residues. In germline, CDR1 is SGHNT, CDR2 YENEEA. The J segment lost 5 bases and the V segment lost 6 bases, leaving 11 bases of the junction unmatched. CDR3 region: CASSHTRGPEETQYF. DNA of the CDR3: TGTGCCAGCAGTCATACCAGGGGGCCAGAGGAGACCCAGTACTTC.